This T cell receptor (beta chain) is from a study of early T cells in non-severe SARS-CoV-2 infection. MiXCR, applied by TCRdb to the 5' RACE reads, yields one record per CDR3 protein. The sample lists about 61,000 distinct CDR3 sequences, around 12% occurring once. This clonotype was counted only a few times. The antigen remains undetermined. Study observations and caveats: Private and CD4 specificities were missed by VDJdb matching, skewed to anti-spike CD8.

Trimming at V came to 4 bases and at J to 8 bases, leaving 6 bases not matched to a gene. This CDR3 has 14 residues. The germline V gene has CDR1 GTSNPN and CDR2 SVGIG (reference sequence). The chain links TRBV30 to TRBJ1-6; the match to TRBD1 covers 9 bases. This clonotype originated in an adult who was a healthcare worker with PCR-confirmed SARS-CoV-2 infection or an uninfected control (not recorded which). The donor label of this sample is uncertain. The sample here was whole blood, taken at baseline. The CDR3 spells CAWTYGQGHSPLHF. DNA for the CDR3: TGTGCCTGGACGTACGGACAGGGGCATTCACCCCTCCACTTT.